This passage covers 9 T cell receptor beta chains from one sample sequenced in a study of PD-1 blockade in classical Hodgkin lymphoma. The time point was: cycle 4 day 1 (C4D1), after less than 7 weeks of nivolumab. All patients experienced relapse after autologous stem cell transplantation, and brentuximab vedotin exposure was variable. Investigators isolated CD4+ T cells from thawed PBMCs through magnetic negative selection. The protocol was immunoSEQ multiplex PCR, while the TCRdb copy is restricted to in-frame clones and leaves out a portion. The sample contains more than 9,000 clones, around 76% of which appear only once. Sequenced here: CD4+ T cells from blood, sampled before the fourth cycle of nivolumab. These receptors were obtained from a human donor with classical Hodgkin lymphoma.

V usage is TRBV6-6 and J usage is TRBJ2-3; a weak D match, TRBD2 (5 bases). The CDR3 extends over 14 amino acids. Trimming removed 6 bases from V and 0 bases from J, with 10 bases in between. From germline, CDR1 is MNHNY and CDR2 SVGAGI (reference sequence). Written as DNA, the CDR3 is TGTGCCAGCAGGAGGGCCAGGAGCACAGATACGCAGTATTTT. Its protein product is CASRRARSTDTQYF.

This clone turned up a few times. The V call is TRBV5-1, the J call TRBJ1-1; D is possibly TRBD1 (6 bases). This CDR3 comprises 13 residues. The V gene's germline CDR1 is SGHRS and CDR2 YFSETQ. V lost 3 bases, J lost 1 base, and 7 bases lay in between. The CDR3 is CASSWTANTEAFF. For the CDR3, the DNA is TGCGCCAGCAGCTGGACAGCGAACACTGAAGCTTTCTTT.

Only a few counts were recorded for this clone. This rearrangement joins TRBV7-9 to TRBJ1-2; weak D call: TRBD1 (5 bases). The CDR3 length is 17 residues. Germline CDR1 SEHNR, CDR2 FQNEAQ (reference sequence). Trimming removed 0 bases at V and 3 bases at J, with 17 bases between. The CDR3 coding sequence is TGTGCCAGCAGCTTAGCGCGGCCCGGGGCAGGGCACTATGGCTACACCTTC. Its translation: CASSLARPGAGHYGYTF.

The V gene is TRBV30, the J gene TRBJ2-2, with TRBD2 matching 9 bases. The CDR3 contains 15 residues. Germline V CDR1 and CDR2: GTSNPN, SVGIG (reference sequence). The V gene end was trimmed by 3 bases and the J gene end by 4 bases; junction bases not matched to a gene: 6. CDR3 DNA sequence: TGTGCCTGGAGAATAGCGGGAGCTCGCACCGGGGAGCTGTTTTTT. This gives the protein CAWRIAGARTGELFF.

This chain uses TRBV28 with TRBJ1-5; the match to TRBD1 covers 7 bases. After removal of 6 bases from V and 4 bases from J, the junction contained 12 bases not matched to a gene. The CDR3 sequence is 16 residues long. Germline assignment: CDR1 MDHEN and CDR2 SYDVKM. The CDR3 reads CASRLRQGSGNQPQHF. The CDR3 DNA reads as TGTGCCAGCAGATTGCGACAGGGTTCAGGAAATCAGCCCCAGCATTTT.

The V call is TRBV15, the J call TRBJ1-4; TRBD1 is a possible D gene (6 bases). V lost 3 bases and J 8 bases, leaving 16 bases between the germline ends. The CDR3 loop spans 15 amino acids. Germline loops: CDR1 LNHNV, CDR2 YYDKDF (reference sequence). CDR3 in DNA: TGTGCCACCAGCAGGGGTGGCAGGGGTAGCGAAAAACTGTTTTTT. Residues: CATSRGGRGSEKLFF.

This rearrangement joins TRBV6-1 to TRBJ1-4, with D possibly being TRBD1 (5 bases). CDR3 length equals 15 residues. Deletions cut 6 bases from V and 5 bases from J, with 16 bases between. Germline CDR1 is MNHNS and CDR2 is SASEGT. Here the CDR3 DNA reads TGTGCCAGCAGAAGCCTGGGACGGCTGAATGAAAAACTGTTTTTT. Protein sequence: CASRSLGRLNEKLFF.

The rearrangement uses TRBV29-1 and TRBJ2-2; weak D call: TRBD2 (6 bases). The CDR3 contains 15 residues. The V and J ends lost 6 bases and 2 bases respectively, with 16 bases between them. Germline-derived CDR1 and CDR2 are SQVTM and ANQGSEA. CDR3 in amino acids: CSVTTPGLNTGELFF. Here the CDR3 DNA reads TGCAGCGTGACTACCCCGGGACTCAACACCGGGGAGCTGTTTTTT.

The table lists this clone with a few counts. The gene calls are TRBV7-9 and TRBJ2-1, with TRBD2 matching over 10 bases. This CDR3 is built from 16 residues. In germline, CDR1 is SEHNR, CDR2 FQNEAQ (reference sequence). After removal of 5 bases from V and 9 bases from J, the junction contained 13 bases not matched to a gene. The CDR3 region is CASSPASGRALGEQFF. The CDR3 DNA reads TGTGCCAGCAGCCCAGCCAGCGGGAGGGCCCTCGGTGAGCAGTTCTTC.